This note documents a single TCR beta chain sequence. No antigen is known for it. Unmatched junction bases numbered 7, after V lost 5 bases and J lost 9 bases. The CDR3 contains 13 residues. The germline gives CDR1 MNHEY, CDR2 SMNVEV (reference sequence). Samples were taken several times over chemoradiotherapy. This entry is derived from a study of chemoradiotherapy in HPV16-positive cancers. About the study: Functional T-cell assays on two HPV16-positive patients' cells defined candidate HPV-specific clones and common TCR motifs.

The study's findings and limits: Candidate HPV-specific clones and E7-related TCR motifs grew in tumor during treatment.

Sequencing used immunoSEQ multiplex PCR; TCRdb keeps in-frame clones, though not all of them. The sample has some 10,000 clones, 60% to 75% seen once. The source is a human donor with HPV-associated anogenital cancer. The rearrangement joins TRBV27 to TRBJ2-1; TRBD2 matches at 7 bases. Sample: tumor tissue, taken from a patient who underwent chemoradiotherapy. CDR3 sequence (DNA): TGTGCCAGCAGTCAGGGACTATTGGCTGAGCAGTTCTTC. Residues: CASSQGLLAEQFF.